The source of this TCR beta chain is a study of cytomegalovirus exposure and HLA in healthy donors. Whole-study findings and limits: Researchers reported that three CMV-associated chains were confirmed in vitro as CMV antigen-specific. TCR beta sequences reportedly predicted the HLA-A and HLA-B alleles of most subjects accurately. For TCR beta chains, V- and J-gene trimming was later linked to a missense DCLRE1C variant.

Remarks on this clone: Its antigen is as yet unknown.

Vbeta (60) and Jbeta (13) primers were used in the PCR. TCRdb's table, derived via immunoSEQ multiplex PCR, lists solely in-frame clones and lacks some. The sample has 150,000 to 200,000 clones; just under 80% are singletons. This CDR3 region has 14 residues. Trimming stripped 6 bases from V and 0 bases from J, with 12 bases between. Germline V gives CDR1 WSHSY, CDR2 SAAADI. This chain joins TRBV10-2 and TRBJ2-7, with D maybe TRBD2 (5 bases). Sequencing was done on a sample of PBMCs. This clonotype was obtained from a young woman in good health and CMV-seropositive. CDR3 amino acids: CASRDSGNSYEQYF. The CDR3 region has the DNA TGCGCCAGCAGGGACTCCGGGAACTCCTACGAGCAGTACTTC.